This T cell receptor (beta chain) came from a study of blood T cell repertoires in COVID-19. The assay was immunoSEQ multiplex PCR, and TCRdb's table has in-frame clones only and misses some. The sample holds about 190,000 clones, nearly 90% seen once. The CDR3 has 15 amino acids. CDR1 MNHEY and CDR2 SVGAGI come from the germline V gene. With V trimmed by 5 bases and J by 1 base, 4 bases remained unmatched. The sequence came from a man aged 50-59 years with acute or convalescent COVID-19. The sample consisted of peripheral blood. The J gene is TRBJ2-2, the V gene TRBV6-5; 7 bases line up with TRBD1. The CDR3 loop is CASSPWTGNTGELFF. CDR3 in DNA: TGTGCCAGCAGTCCTTGGACAGGGAACACCGGGGAGCTGTTTTTT.